The 21 T cell receptor beta chains below come from one sample, sequenced in a study of cytomegalovirus exposure and HLA in healthy donors. The PCR ran on 60 Vbeta and 13 Jbeta primers. Using immunoSEQ multiplex PCR, the repertoire was profiled, and TCRdb retains in-frame clones only, with some absent. The sample has around 280,000 clones, 70% to 90% seen once; the top ten hold 2% to 3%. Material for sequencing was PBMCs. The origin of the receptors is a woman under 30 in good health and CMV-seronegative.

The chain couples TRBV19 to TRBJ1-1; 8 bases agree with TRBD1. Germline loops: CDR1 LNHDA, CDR2 SQIVND (reference sequence). V shed 5 bases and J 3 bases; nucleotides not matched to a gene: 8. This CDR3 is 15 amino acids long. CDR3 in DNA: TGTGCCAGTAGTTTCCAGGGGGCGCAGGACACTGAAGCTTTCTTT. Translated: CASSFQGAQDTEAFF.

The gene calls are TRBV5-1 and TRBJ2-3, with 14 bases fitting TRBD2. V shed 1 base, J shed 3 bases, and the junction held 1 base outside the gene matches. Per germline, CDR1 SGHRS and CDR2 YFSETQ. The CDR3 sequence is 16 residues long. The CDR3 nucleotides are TGCGCCAGCAGCTTGCGGACTAGCGGGGGGACAGATACGCAGTATTTT. As protein: CASSLRTSGGTDTQYF.

The genes are TRBV6-5 and TRBJ2-7, with a weak D call TRBD1 (6 bases). CDR1 is MNHEY and CDR2 is SVGAGI in the germline V gene. With 6 bases removed from V and 6 bases from J, the gap between germline ends came to 18 bases. The CDR3 runs 14 residues. The CDR3 bases are TGTGCCAGCAGATCTCCGACAGGAGCCGGCGAGCAGTACTTC. Translating gives CASRSPTGAGEQYF.

The V gene is TRBV19, the J gene TRBJ2-5; tentatively, D is TRBD1 (5 bases). The CDR3 contains 14 residues. Germline V gene lookup returns CDR1 LNHDA and CDR2 SQIVND (reference sequence). The V end lost 9 bases, the J end lost 1 base, and 15 bases lay between the germline ends. CDR3 sequence: CASSPGHAQETQYF. In nucleotides, the CDR3 is TGTGCCAGCTCCCCTGGACACGCCCAAGAGACCCAGTACTTC.

In its sample, this clone was seen a few times. J is TRBJ1-1 and V is TRBV21-1; TRBD1 is the table's D call, not checked against the DNA. TRBV21-1 is a listed pseudogene. The CDR3 is 17 amino acids. The CDR3 nucleotides are TGTGCCAGCAGCCCCGTTTTAAGACAGGGGAACCGTCGGGTAGCTTTCTTT. It is translated as CASSPVLRQGNRRVAFF.

This rearrangement joins TRBV5-4 to TRBJ1-1, with D perhaps TRBD1 (6 bases). The germline V gene has CDR1 SGHNT and CDR2 YYREEE (reference sequence). Trimming stripped 1 base from V and 4 bases from J, with 11 bases between. CDR3 length equals 14 residues. The CDR3 sequence is CASSLSQGSTEAFF. The CDR3 DNA is TGTGCCAGCAGCTTGTCTCAGGGGAGCACTGAAGCTTTCTTT.

This rearrangement joins TRBV7-9 to TRBJ2-2, with 8 bases identical to TRBD2. The ends lost 4 bases at V and 6 bases at J; junction bases unmatched: 1. This CDR3 is built from 13 residues. Germline V gene lookup returns CDR1 SEHNR and CDR2 FQNEAQ (reference sequence). The CDR3 DNA sequence: TGTGCCAGCAGCTCTAGCGGGTCCGGGGAGCTGTTTTTT. Translation: CASSSSGSGELFF. The full variable domain, rest sourced from reference TRBV7-9 and TRBJ2-2, is DTGVSQNPRHKITKRGQNVTFRCDPISEHNRLYWYRQTLGQGPEFLTYFQNEAQLEKSRLLSDRFSAERPKGSFSTLEIQRTEQGDSAMYLCASSSSGSGELFFGEGSRLTVL.

The chain carries TRBV2 and TRBJ2-7; TRBD1 matches 9 bases. Unmatched junction bases numbered 5, after V lost 5 bases and J lost 0 bases. CDR3 length: 15 amino acids. Per germline, CDR1 SNHLY and CDR2 FYNNEI. CDR3: CASSPTGGVSYEQYF. The CDR3 DNA sequence: TGTGCCAGCAGTCCCACAGGGGGCGTCTCCTACGAGCAGTACTTC.

The chain uses TRBV7-3 and TRBJ2-1; no clear D gene. The V end lost 5 bases, the J end lost 2 bases, and 10 bases lay between the germline ends. This CDR3 comprises 14 residues. The germline CDR1 and CDR2 sequences are SGHTA and FQGTGA. In DNA form, the CDR3 reads TGTGCCAGCAGCCCCGCCGGAGCCTACAATGAGCAGTTCTTC. Translated: CASSPAGAYNEQFF.

The chain uses TRBV29-1 and TRBJ1-1; D not certain. The CDR3 spans 10 residues. The germline CDR1 and CDR2 sequences are SQVTM and ANQGSEA. The V gene lost 7 bases and the J gene lost 1 base, with 4 bases spanning the gap. The chain's CDR3 is CSGRNTEAFF. For the CDR3, the DNA is TGCAGCGGTCGGAACACTGAAGCTTTCTTT.

The chain links TRBV7-9 to TRBJ1-2, with 7 positions matching TRBD1. Germline V gives CDR1 SEHNR, CDR2 FQNEAQ (reference sequence). J gave up 1 base and V 3 bases, and 5 bases lay outside the gene matches. This CDR3 is 15 amino acids long. CDR3 bases: TGTGCCAGCAGCTTTTCACAGGGGCTTAACTATGGCTACACCTTC. Translation gives CASSFSQGLNYGYTF.

V gene TRBV5-4 combines with J gene TRBJ2-2; weak D call: TRBD1 (5 bases). V was shortened by 0 bases and J by 0 bases, with 9 bases between the two germline ends. Germline values: CDR1 SGHNT, CDR2 YYREEE (reference sequence). This CDR3 contains 16 residues. CDR3 region: CASSLEAGTNTGELFF. The CDR3 DNA reads TGTGCCAGCAGCTTGGAGGCAGGGACGAACACCGGGGAGCTGTTTTTT.

The chain joins TRBV20-1 to TRBJ2-1, with TRBD1 as a possible D gene (6 bases). The CDR3 loop spans 11 amino acids. Germline values: CDR1 DFQATT, CDR2 SNEGSKA (reference sequence). V lost 4 bases, J lost 7 bases, and 8 bases lay in between. CDR3 coding DNA: TGCAGTGCTAACAGGGTGAATGAGCAGTTCTTC. Protein sequence: CSANRVNEQFF.

This clone has a single count. V gene TRBV11-2 combines with J gene TRBJ2-3, with 10 bases aligning to TRBD1. In germline, CDR1 is SGHAT, CDR2 FQNNGV. The CDR3 runs 16 residues. With 3 bases clipped from V and 8 bases from J, the junction kept 11 bases outside the gene matches. The CDR3: CASSFIRDRGLVTQYF. The CDR3, as DNA: TGTGCCAGCAGCTTCATCCGTGACAGGGGGCTGGTTACGCAGTATTTT.

V usage is TRBV5-4 and J usage is TRBJ2-3, with 7 bases lining up with TRBD2. Trimming cost V 3 bases and J 5 bases; bases outside gene matches: 3. The CDR3 consists of 13 residues. The germline V gene encodes CDR1 SGHNT and CDR2 YYREEE (reference sequence). This CDR3 is CASSWPGGDTQYF. The CDR3 DNA follows: TGTGCCAGCAGCTGGCCGGGGGGAGATACGCAGTATTTT.

The chain links TRBV11-2 to TRBJ1-1; the D is unclear. The CDR3 runs 11 residues. Germline CDR1 is SGHAT and CDR2 is FQNNGV. V was cut by 1 base and J by 10 bases, with 7 bases left in between. The CDR3 coding sequence is TGTGCCAGCAGCTTAGCTTTGAGAGCTTTCTTT. Protein: CASSLALRAFF.

The chain joins TRBV19 to TRBJ1-1; D unclear. The germline V and J ends were trimmed by 3 bases and 5 bases, with 13 bases remaining between them. The CDR3 consists of 14 residues. CDR1 and CDR2 (germline): LNHDA, SQIVND (reference sequence). CDR3 region: CASSIQSAWTEAFF. The CDR3, as DNA: TGTGCCAGTAGTATCCAGTCAGCGTGGACTGAAGCTTTCTTT.

The chain links TRBV29-1 to TRBJ1-1, with a weak D call TRBD1 (6 bases). This CDR3 is built from 12 residues. V gave up 7 bases and J gave up 3 bases, with 12 bases separating them. Germline CDR1 reads SQVTM; CDR2 reads ANQGSEA. CDR3 residues: CSGLRGDTEAFF. DNA of the CDR3: TGCAGCGGCCTCAGGGGCGACACTGAAGCTTTCTTT.

V gene TRBV29-1 combines with J gene TRBJ2-3; weak D call: TRBD1 (5 bases). This CDR3 has 16 residues. Per the germline V gene, CDR1 is SQVTM and CDR2 is ANQGSEA. V shed 6 bases and J shed 1 base, with 20 bases lying between them. The CDR3, as DNA: TGCAGCGTCAGGGTCACGGCGAATGTAGGCACAGATACGCAGTATTTT. Its translation: CSVRVTANVGTDTQYF.

This sequence joins TRBV30 and TRBJ1-1; perhaps TRBD1 as D (5 bases). This CDR3 is 11 amino acids long. CDR1 GTSNPN and CDR2 SVGIG come from the germline V gene (reference sequence). Trimming removed 8 bases at V and 4 bases at J, with 11 bases between. In DNA, the CDR3 is TGTGCCGGGGGGGGTATCACTGAAGCTTTCTTT. Residues: CAGGGITEAFF.

This clone was detected once. At one end the junction does not follow the germline gene, possibly because of a read error. Other DNA sequences from this sample encode an identical CDR3 as well. This sequence joins TRBV7-9 and TRBJ2-7, with no clear D. The CDR3 spans 12 residues. Looked up from germline, CDR1 is SEHNR and CDR2 is FQNEAQ (reference sequence). As DNA, the CDR3 is TGTTCCAGCAGCCTACCTAGCTACGAGCAGTACTTC. Its protein product is CSSSLPSYEQYF.